This T cell receptor (beta chain) is from a study of T cells expressing NK-cell markers. One entry per CDR3 protein, without DNA, is what TCRdb gives after re-calling the 5' RACE reads. There are 500,000 to 600,000 distinct CDR3 sequences in the sample, with approximately 3.6% held by the top ten. About this clonotype itself: Antigen unknown.

The V gene's germline CDR1 is SGHVS and CDR2 FQNEAQ. The CDR3 loop spans 15 amino acids. Study findings and constraints: The leading position in the CD3+CD56-NKG2C+ fraction of a handful of donors also went to these clonotypes.

This chain joins TRBV7-8 and TRBJ2-3. The sequenced sample was blood T cells: a sorted CD56 or NKG2C T cell subset, CD4+ or CD8+ T cells, or bulk PBMC T cells (not recorded which). The sequence was collected from a man between 18 and 29 years old in good health. This CDR3 is CASSLHWQSTDTQYF.